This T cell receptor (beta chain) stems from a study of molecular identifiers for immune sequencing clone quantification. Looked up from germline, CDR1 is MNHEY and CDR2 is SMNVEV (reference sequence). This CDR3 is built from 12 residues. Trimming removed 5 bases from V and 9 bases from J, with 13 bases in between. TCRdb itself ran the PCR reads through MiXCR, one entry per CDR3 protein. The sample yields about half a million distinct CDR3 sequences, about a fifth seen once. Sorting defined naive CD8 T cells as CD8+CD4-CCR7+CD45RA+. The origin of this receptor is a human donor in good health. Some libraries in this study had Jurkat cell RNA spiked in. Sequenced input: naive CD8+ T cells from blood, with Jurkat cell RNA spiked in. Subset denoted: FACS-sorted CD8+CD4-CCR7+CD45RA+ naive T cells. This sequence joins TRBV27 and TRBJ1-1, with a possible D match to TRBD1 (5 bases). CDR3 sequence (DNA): TGTGCCAGCAGTCAGCCCGGGACGCAAGCTTTCTTT. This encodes CASSQPGTQAFF.